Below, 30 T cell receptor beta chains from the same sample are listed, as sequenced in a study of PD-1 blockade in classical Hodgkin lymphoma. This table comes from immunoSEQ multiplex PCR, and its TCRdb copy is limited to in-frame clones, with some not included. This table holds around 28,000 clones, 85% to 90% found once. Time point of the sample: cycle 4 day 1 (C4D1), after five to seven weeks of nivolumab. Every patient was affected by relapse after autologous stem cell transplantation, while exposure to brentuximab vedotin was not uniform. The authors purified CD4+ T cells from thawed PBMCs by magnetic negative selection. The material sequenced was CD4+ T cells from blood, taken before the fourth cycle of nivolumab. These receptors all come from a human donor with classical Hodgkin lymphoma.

In nucleotides, the CDR3 is TGTGCCAGCAGCTTAGATCGCCGACTGTTAGCTAGCGGCACGGGTGAGCAGTTCTTC. Translation: CASSLDRRLLASGTGEQFF. The J gene is TRBJ2-1, the V gene TRBV11-2, with TRBD2 identical over 7 bases. V was pared by 0 bases and J by 9 bases, with 20 bases of the junction left unmatched. CDR3 length equals 19 residues. Germline V gives CDR1 SGHAT, CDR2 FQNNGV.

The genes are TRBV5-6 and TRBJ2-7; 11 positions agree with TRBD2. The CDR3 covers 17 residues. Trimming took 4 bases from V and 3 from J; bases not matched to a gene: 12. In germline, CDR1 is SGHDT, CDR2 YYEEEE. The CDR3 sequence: CASSAYHGTSGYYEQYF. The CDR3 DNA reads TGTGCCAGCAGCGCCTATCATGGGACTAGCGGTTACTACGAGCAGTACTTC.

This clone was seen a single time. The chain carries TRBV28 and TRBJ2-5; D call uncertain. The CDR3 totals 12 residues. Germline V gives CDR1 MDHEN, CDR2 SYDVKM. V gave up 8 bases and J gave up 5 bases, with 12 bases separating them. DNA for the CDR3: TGTGCCAGCGGATCCTTGGCGGAGACCCAGTACTTC. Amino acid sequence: CASGSLAETQYF.

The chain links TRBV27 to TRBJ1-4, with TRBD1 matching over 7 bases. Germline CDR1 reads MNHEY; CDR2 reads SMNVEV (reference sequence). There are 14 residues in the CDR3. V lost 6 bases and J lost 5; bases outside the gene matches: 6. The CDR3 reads CASRPTGRNEKLFF. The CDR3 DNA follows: TGTGCCAGCAGACCGACAGGGAGGAATGAAAAACTGTTTTTT.

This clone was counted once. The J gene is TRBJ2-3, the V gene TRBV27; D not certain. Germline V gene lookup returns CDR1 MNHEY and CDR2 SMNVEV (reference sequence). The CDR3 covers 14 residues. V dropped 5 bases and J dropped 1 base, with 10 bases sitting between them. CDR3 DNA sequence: TGTGCCAGCAGTCGGTCCGGCCGCACAGATACGCAGTATTTT. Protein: CASSRSGRTDTQYF.

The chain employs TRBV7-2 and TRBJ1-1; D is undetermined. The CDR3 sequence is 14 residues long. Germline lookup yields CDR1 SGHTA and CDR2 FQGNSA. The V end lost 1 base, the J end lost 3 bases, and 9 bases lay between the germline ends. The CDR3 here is CASSLDITYTEAFF. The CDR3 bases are TGTGCCAGCAGCTTAGACATAACTTACACTGAAGCTTTCTTT.

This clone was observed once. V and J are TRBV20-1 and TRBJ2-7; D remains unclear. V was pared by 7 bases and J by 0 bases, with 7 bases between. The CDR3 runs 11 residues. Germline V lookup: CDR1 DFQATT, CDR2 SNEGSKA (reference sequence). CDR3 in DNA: TGCAGTGTTAGTCGCTCCTACGAGCAGTACTTC. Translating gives CSVSRSYEQYF.

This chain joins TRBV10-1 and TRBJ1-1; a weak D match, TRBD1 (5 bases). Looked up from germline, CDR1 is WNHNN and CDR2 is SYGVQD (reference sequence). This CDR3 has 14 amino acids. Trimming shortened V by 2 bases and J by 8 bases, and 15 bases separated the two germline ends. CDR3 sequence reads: CASSELPRGAEAFF. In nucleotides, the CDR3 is TGCGCCAGCAGTGAGCTCCCGAGAGGGGCGGAAGCTTTCTTT.

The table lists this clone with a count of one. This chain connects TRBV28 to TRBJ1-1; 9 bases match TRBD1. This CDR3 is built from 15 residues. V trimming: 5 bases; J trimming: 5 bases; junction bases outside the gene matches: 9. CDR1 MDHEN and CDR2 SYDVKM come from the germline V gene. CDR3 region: CASSQSGTGWTEAFF. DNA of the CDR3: TGTGCCAGCAGTCAATCCGGGACAGGGTGGACTGAAGCTTTCTTT.

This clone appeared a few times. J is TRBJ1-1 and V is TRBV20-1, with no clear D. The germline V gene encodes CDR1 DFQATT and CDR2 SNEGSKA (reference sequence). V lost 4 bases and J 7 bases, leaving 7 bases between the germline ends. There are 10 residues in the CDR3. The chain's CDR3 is CSAKVVEAFF. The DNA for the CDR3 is TGCAGTGCTAAGGTGGTTGAAGCTTTCTTT.

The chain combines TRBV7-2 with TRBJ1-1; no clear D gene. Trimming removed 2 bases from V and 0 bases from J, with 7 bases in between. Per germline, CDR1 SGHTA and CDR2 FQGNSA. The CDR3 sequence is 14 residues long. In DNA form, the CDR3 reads TGTGCCAGCAGCTTAAGACCATTGAACACTGAAGCTTTCTTT. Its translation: CASSLRPLNTEAFF.

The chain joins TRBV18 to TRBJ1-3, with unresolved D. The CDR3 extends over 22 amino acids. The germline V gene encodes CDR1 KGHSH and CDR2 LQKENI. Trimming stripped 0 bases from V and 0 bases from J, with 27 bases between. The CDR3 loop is CASSPPGLPRTTPVFSGNTIYF. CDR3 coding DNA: TGTGCCAGCTCACCACCGGGTCTCCCCAGAACGACACCAGTCTTCTCTGGAAACACCATATATTTT.

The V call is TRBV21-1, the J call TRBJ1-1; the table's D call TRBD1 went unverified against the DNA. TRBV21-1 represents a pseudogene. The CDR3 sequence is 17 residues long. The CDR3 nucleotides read TGTGCCAGCAGCAAAGCGCTTAGGACAGGCAAGAACACTGAAGCTTTCTTT. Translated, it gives CASSKALRTGKNTEAFF.

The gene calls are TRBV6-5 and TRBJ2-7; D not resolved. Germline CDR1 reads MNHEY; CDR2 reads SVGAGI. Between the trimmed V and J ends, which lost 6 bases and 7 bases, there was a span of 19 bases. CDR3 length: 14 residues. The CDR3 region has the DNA TGTGCCAGCAGCCGAAAGGTCGGGTACTGGGAGCAGTACTTC. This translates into CASSRKVGYWEQYF.

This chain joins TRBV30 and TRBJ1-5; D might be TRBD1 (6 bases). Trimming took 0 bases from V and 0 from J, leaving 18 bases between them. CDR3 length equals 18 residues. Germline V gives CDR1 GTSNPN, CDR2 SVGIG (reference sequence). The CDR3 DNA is TGTGCCTGGAGTGTACGAAGGGGGATGAGGGTTAGCAATCAGCCCCAGCATTTT. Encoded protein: CAWSVRRGMRVSNQPQHF.

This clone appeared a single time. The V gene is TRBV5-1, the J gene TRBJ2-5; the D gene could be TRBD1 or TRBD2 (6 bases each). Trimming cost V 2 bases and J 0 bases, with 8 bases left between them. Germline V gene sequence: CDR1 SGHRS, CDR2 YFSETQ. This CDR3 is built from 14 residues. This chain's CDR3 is CASSLGGYQETQYF. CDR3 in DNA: TGCGCCAGCAGCTTAGGGGGGTACCAAGAGACCCAGTACTTC.

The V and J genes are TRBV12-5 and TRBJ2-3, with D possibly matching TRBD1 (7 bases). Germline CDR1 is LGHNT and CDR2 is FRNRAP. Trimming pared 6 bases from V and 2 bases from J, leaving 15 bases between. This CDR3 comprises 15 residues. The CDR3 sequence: CASGRGAGATDTQYF. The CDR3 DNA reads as TGTGCTAGTGGCAGGGGGGCAGGGGCCACAGATACGCAGTATTTT.

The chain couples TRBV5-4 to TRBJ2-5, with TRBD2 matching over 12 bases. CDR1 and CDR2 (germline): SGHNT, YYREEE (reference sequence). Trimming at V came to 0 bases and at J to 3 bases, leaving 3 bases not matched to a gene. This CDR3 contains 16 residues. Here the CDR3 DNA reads TGTGCCAGCAGCTTGGGACTAGCGGGAGAAGAAGAGACCCAGTACTTC. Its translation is CASSLGLAGEEETQYF. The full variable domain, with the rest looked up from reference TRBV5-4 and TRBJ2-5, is ETGVTQSPTHLIKTRGQQVTLRCSSQSGHNTVSWYQQALGQGPQFIFQYYREEENGRGNFPPRFSGLQFPNYSSELNVNALELDDSALYLCASSLGLAGEEETQYFGPGTRLLVL.

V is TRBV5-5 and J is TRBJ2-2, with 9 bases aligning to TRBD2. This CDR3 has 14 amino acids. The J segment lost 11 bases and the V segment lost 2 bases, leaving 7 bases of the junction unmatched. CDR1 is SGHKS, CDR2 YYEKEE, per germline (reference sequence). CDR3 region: CASSLRAGGSELFF. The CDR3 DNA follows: TGTGCCAGCAGCTTAAGAGCGGGAGGAAGTGAGCTGTTTTTT.

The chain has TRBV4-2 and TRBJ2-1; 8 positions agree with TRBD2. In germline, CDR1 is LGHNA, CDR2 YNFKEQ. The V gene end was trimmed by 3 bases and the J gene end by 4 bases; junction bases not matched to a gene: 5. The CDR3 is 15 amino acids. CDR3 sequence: CASSHAGGTYNEQFF. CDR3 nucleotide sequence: TGTGCCAGCAGCCATGCGGGGGGAACATACAATGAGCAGTTCTTC.

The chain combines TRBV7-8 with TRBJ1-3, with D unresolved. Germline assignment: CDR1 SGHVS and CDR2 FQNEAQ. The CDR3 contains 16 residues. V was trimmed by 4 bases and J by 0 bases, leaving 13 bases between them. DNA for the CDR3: TGTGCCAGCAGCTCACCCGAGGGCTACTCTGGAAACACCATATATTTT. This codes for CASSSPEGYSGNTIYF.

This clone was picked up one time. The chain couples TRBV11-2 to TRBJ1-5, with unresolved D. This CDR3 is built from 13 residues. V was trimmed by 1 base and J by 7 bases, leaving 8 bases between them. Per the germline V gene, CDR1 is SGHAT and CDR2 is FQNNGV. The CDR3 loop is CASSLVQFQPQHF. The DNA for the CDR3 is TGTGCCAGCAGCTTAGTACAGTTCCAGCCCCAGCATTTT.

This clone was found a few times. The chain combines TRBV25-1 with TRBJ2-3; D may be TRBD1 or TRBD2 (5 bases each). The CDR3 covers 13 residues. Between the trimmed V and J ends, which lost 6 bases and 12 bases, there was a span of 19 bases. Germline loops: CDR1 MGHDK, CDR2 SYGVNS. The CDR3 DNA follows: TGTGCCAGCAGCGTCCCTGGGACGGGAAATCAGTATTTT. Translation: CASSVPGTGNQYF.

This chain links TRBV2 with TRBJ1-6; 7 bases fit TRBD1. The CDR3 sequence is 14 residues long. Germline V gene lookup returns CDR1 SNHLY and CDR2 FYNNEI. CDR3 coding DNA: TGTGCAACCAGGGGGGGTTTCTATAATTCACCCCTCCACTTT. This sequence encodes CATRGGFYNSPLHF.

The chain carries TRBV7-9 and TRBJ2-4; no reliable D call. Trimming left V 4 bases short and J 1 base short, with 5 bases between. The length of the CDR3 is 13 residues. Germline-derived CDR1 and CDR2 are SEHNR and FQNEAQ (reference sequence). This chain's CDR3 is CASSSFAKNIQYF. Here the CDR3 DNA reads TGTGCCAGCAGCTCCTTCGCCAAAAACATTCAGTACTTC.

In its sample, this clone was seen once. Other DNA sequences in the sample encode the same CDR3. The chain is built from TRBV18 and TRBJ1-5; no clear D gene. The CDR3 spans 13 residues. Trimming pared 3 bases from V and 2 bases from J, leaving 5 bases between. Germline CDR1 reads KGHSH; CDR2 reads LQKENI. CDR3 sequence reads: CASSPDGNQPQHF. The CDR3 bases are TGTGCCAGCTCACCCGATGGCAATCAGCCCCAGCATTTT.

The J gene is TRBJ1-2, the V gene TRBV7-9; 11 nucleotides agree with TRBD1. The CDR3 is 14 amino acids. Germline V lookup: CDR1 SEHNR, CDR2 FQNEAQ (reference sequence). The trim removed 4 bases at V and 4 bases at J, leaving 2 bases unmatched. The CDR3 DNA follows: TGTGCCAGCAGCTCCGGGACAGGGGGCTATGGCTACACCTTC. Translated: CASSSGTGGYGYTF.

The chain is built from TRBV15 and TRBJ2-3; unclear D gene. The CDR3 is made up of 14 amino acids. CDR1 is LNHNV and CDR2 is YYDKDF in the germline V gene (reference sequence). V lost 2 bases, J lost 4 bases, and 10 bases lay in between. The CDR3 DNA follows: TGTGCCACCAGCAGACGAGTAACTTCAGATACGCAGTATTTT. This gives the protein CATSRRVTSDTQYF.

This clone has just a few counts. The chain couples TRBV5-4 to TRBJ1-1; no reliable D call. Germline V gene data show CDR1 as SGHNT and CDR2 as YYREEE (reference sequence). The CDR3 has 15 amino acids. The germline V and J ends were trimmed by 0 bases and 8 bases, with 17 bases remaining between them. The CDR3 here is CASSLELSALGEAFF. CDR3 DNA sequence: TGTGCCAGCAGCTTGGAACTGTCGGCATTGGGCGAAGCTTTCTTT.

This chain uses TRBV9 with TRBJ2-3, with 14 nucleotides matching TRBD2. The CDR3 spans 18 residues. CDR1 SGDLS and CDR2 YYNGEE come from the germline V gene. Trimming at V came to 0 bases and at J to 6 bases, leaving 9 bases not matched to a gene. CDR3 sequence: CASSVGPGTSGSPDTQYF. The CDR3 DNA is TGTGCCAGCAGCGTAGGCCCGGGGACTAGCGGGAGTCCCGATACGCAGTATTTT. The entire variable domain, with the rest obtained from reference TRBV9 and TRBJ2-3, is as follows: DSGVTQTPKHLITATGQRVTLRCSPRSGDLSVYWYQQSLDQGLQFLIQYYNGEERAKGNILERFSAQQFPDLHSELNLSSLELGDSALYFCASSVGPGTSGSPDTQYFGPGTRLTVL.